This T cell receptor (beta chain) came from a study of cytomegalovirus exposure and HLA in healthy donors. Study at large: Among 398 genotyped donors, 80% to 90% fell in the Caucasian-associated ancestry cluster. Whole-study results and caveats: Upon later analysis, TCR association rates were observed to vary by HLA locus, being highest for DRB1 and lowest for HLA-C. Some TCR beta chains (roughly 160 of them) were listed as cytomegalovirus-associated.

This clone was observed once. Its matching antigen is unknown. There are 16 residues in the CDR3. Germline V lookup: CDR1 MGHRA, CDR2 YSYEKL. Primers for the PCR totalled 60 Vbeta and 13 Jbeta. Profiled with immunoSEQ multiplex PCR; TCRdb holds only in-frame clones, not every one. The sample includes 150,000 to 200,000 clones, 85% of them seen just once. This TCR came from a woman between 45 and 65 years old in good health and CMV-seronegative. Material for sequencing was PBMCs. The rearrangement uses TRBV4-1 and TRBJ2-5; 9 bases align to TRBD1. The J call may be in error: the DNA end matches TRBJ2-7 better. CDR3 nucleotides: TGCGCCAGCAGCCAAGTTCTCGGACAGGGGATCTACGAGCAGTACTTC. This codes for CASSQVLGQGIYEQYF.